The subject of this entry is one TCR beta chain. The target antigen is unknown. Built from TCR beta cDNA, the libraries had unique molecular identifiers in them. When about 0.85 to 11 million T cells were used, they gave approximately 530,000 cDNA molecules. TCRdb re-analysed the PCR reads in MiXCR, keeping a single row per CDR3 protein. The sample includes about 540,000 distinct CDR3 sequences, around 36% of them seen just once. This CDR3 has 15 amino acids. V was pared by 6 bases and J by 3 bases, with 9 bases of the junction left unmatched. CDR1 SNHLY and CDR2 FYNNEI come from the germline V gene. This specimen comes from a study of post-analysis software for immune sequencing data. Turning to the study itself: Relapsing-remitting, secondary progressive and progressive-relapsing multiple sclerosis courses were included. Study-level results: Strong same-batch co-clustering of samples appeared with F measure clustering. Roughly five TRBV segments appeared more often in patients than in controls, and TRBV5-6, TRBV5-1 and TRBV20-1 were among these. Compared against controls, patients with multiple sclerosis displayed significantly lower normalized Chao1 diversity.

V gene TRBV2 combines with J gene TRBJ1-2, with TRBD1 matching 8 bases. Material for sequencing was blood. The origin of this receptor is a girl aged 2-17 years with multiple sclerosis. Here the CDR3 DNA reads TGTGCCAGCAGACCTCCGAGGACAGGGCACTATGGCTACACCTTC. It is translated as CASRPPRTGHYGYTF.